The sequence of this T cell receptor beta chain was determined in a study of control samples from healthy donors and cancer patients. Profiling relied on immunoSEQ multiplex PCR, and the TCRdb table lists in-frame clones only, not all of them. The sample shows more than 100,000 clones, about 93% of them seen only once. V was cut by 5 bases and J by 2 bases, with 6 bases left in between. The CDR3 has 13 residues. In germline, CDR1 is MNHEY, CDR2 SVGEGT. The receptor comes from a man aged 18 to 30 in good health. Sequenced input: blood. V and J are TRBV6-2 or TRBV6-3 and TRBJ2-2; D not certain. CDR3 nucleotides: TGTGCCAGCAGTCTATCAAACACCGGGGAGCTGTTTTTT. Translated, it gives CASSLSNTGELFF.